This section outlines one T cell receptor beta chain sequence together with its context. No antigen is known for it. Base-call qualities are not available, and no considerably larger clone is one nucleotide away. The sample comes from a study of CD8 T cells in Susac syndrome (dated by TCRdb to between 2019 and 2020). Regarding the research as a whole: Of the Susac syndrome patients who were sequenced, more than 5 had clinically active disease and fewer than ten were in clinical remission. At the time of blood withdrawal, Susac syndrome patients were either therapy-naive, taking corticosteroids (with some also receiving IVIg), or on IVIg alone. Whether CD8+ T cell activation and differentiation in Susac syndrome was antigen driven was tested using repertoire sequencing.

Peripheral blood CD8+ and CD4+ T cells from healthy donors, Susac syndrome patients and multiple sclerosis patients were profiled by high-throughput TCR beta sequencing. The Susac syndrome patients fulfilled recently defined diagnostic criteria for either definite or probable disease. Bulk CD8+ and CD4+ T cells were purified by magnetic negative isolation, while CD8+ TEMRA cells were enriched using FACS. Blood was collected in EDTA tubes and processed within 24 hours, with PBMCs isolated through density gradient centrifugation. PBMCs destined for TCR sequencing were cryopreserved in liquid nitrogen and later thawed in a 37 °C water bath. Purity of sorted or isolated CD4+, CD8+ and CD8+ TEMRA cells was at least 90%. Trimming takes 6 bases from V and 6 bases from J, and the germline ends sit 14 bases apart. Counted from cysteine to phenylalanine, this CDR3 has 13 amino acids. Left in the record is the CDR3 DNA by itself, 39 bases read in frame from the first base.

General study outcomes and caveats: The number of individuals in the TCR sequencing and HLA analysis was recognized as being relatively small. No clonal expansion was detected in the CD4+ T cell repertoire of Susac syndrome patients.

RNA was extracted using the RNeasy kit, and roughly 0.45 to 1 ug of the RNA was reverse transcribed with random hexamers. The immunoSEQ multiplex PCR assay, which covers 54 Vbeta and 13 Jbeta segments, was used to amplify TCR beta CDR3 regions. PCR amplification bias was corrected by using a synthetic template baseline for primer optimization and computational correction. The original methods were these. Reads were annotated to V, D and J genes per IMGT and analyzed with immunoSEQ Analyzer, keeping only productive sequences. To calculate clonality, Shannon entropy was normalized by log2 of the number of productive unique sequences and then subtracted from one. Public and private clones were assessed among the 100 most prevalent clones of each patient and control. Clones were defined as Susac-specific if absent from the healthy and MS cohorts, from 1052 published viral clones and from other ImmuneACCESS disease sequences. TCRdb ran its own pipeline on the public reads, namely fastp trimming at Q25 and MiXCR clone calling, and kept in-frame beta chains. For every CDR3 protein sequence, its rows merge into one entry that carries the most common genes and DNA. The V and J calls come from TCRdb's annotation, not from the publication. The sample has around 170,000 distinct CDR3 sequences on record, under 95% of them singletons. The top ten hold around 0.11% of the sample.

The rearrangement joined TRBV12-3 or TRBV12-4 to TRBJ1-2; the D segment cannot be called with confidence. The source of this sequence is a human donor with Susac syndrome. The sequencing sample was made of CD4+ T cells from PBMCs. The nucleotide sequence reads as follows: TGTGCCAGCAGCCGTGGTTCGGGTAATGGCTACACCTTC. It translates as CASSRGSGNGYTF.